This T cell receptor (beta chain) appears in the sequencing data of a study of regulatory T cells in long-lasting Graves disease. As for the study in general: Newly diagnosed Graves' patients took antithyroid drugs under 3 months.

Time point in this sample: newly diagnosed GD, antithyroid drugs for less than 3 months. Extracted PBMC RNA gave rise to the TCR library. The table lists this clonotype with a few counts. The antigen is not known. The CDR3 extends over 13 amino acids. V gave up 4 bases and J gave up 8 bases, with 12 bases separating them. Germline V gene data show CDR1 as MDHEN and CDR2 as SYDVKM. Study-level points and caveats: TRBV28, TRBJ1-2 and TRBJ2-5 were favored in persistent disease. A greater number of public clonotypes (about 3,000) was shared by persistent patients than by new patients (around 960).

According to the study, TCR beta libraries were built with iRepertoire HTBI primers and CDR3-region Arm-PCR. TCRdb analysed the multiplex PCR reads with MiXCR anew, one entry per CDR3 protein. Of fewer than 350,000 distinct CDR3 sequences in the sample, 15% to 20% were seen once. The clonotype was recovered from a female donor with Graves disease. The source was peripheral blood mononuclear cells (PBMCs), collected at new diagnosis, from a patient treated with antithyroid drugs. The rearrangement links TRBV28 to TRBJ1-5; unclear D gene. CDR3 DNA sequence: TGTGCCAGCAGTTCCACCCCGGCTGAGCCCCAGCATTTT. This codes for CASSSTPAEPQHF.